In this sample, the clone carrying this T cell receptor (beta chain) turned up many times. Its antigen is unidentified. Each cDNA molecule in the library carried unique molecular identifiers. MiXCR, run by TCRdb on the 5' RACE reads, gives a single entry per CDR3 protein. In the table there are about 140,000 distinct CDR3 sequences, around 4% of which are singletons. This sample was taken from a study of human T cells and chemical hapten exposure. Study in general: Per-sample TCR yield variation was attributed mainly to small pooled library volume differences.

Findings of the study overall: Sensitizing with DPC caused no change in TCRs above 1 in 1000 frequency.

Whole blood that had not been fractionated was the source of extracted total RNA. The clonotype originates from a female donor in good health.

The DNA for the CDR3 is TGTGCCAGCAGACTCGGGAGCAATCAGCCCCAGCATTTT. Amino acids: CASRLGSNQPQHF. The chain combines TRBV12-3 or TRBV12-4 with TRBJ1-5; no clear D. V gave up 6 bases and J gave up 1 base, with 7 bases separating them. The CDR3 has 13 residues.